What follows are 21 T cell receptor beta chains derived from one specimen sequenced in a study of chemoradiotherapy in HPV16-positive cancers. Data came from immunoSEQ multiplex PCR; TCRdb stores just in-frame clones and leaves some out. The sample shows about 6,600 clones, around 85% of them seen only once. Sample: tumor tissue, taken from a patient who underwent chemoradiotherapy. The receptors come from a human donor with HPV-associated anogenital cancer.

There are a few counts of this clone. The CDR3 spells CASSLGRALNQPQHF. The CDR3 nucleotides read TGTGCCAGCAGCTTAGGGCGGGCCCTGAATCAGCCCCAGCATTTT. This chain uses TRBV7-8 with TRBJ1-5; unclear D gene. The CDR3 is made up of 15 amino acids. Germline V lookup: CDR1 SGHVS, CDR2 FQNEAQ. The ends were cut back, 1 base at V and 4 bases at J, with 11 bases in the middle.

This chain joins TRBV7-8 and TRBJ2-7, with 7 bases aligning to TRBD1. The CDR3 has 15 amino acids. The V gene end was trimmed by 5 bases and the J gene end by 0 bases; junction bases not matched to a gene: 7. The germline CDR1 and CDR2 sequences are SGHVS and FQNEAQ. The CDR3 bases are TGTGCCAGCAGCCAATGGACAGGCAACTCCTACGAGCAGTACTTC. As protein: CASSQWTGNSYEQYF.

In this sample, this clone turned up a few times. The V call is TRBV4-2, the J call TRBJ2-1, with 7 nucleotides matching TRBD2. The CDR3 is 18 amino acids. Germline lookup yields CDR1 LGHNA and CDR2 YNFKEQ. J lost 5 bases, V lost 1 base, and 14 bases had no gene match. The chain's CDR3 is CASSQAIGSSGGDNEQFF. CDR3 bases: TGTGCCAGCAGCCAAGCTATCGGATCGAGTGGGGGGGACAATGAGCAGTTCTTC.

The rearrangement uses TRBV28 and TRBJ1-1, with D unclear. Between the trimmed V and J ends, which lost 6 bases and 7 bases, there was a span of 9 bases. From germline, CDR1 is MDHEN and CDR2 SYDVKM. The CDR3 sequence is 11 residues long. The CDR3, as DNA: TGTGCCAGCAGGCGCTTTAGTGAAGCTTTCTTT. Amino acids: CASRRFSEAFF.

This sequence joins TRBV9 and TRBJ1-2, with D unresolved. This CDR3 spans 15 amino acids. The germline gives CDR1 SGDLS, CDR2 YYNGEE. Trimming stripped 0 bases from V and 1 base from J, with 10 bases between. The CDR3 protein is CASSVESHYNYGYTF. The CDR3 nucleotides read TGTGCCAGCAGCGTAGAATCTCACTATAACTATGGCTACACCTTC. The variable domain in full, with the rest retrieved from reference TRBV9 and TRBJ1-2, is DSGVTQTPKHLITATGQRVTLRCSPRSGDLSVYWYQQSLDQGLQFLIQYYNGEERAKGNILERFSAQQFPDLHSELNLSSLELGDSALYFCASSVESHYNYGYTFGSGTRLTVV.

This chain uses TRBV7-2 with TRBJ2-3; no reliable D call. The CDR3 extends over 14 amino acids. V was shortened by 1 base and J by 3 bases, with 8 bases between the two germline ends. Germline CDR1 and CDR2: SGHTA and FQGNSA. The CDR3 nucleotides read TGTGCCAGCAGCTTAGGAATTGGGACAGATACGCAGTATTTT. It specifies CASSLGIGTDTQYF.

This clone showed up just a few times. The CDR3, as DNA: TGTGCCAGCAGTCCGGGCCTTTCAGATGAAAAACTGTTTTTT. Translating gives CASSPGLSDEKLFF. The rearrangement links TRBV5-5 to TRBJ1-4; D is unclear. V gave up 5 bases and J gave up 6 bases, with 14 bases separating them. CDR1 and CDR2 (germline): SGHKS, YYEKEE (reference sequence). The CDR3 loop spans 14 amino acids.

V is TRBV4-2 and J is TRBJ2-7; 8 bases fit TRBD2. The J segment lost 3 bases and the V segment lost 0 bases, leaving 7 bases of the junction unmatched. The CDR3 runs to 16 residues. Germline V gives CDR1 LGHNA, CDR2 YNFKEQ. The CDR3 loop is CASSQEERGPYYEQYF. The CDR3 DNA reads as TGTGCCAGCAGCCAAGAGGAGCGGGGGCCCTACTACGAGCAGTACTTC.

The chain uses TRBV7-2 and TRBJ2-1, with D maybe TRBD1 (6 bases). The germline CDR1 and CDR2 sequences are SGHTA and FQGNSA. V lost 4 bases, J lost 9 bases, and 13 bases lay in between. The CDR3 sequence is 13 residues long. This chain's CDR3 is CASSSQGYGEQFF. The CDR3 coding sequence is TGTGCCAGCAGCTCCCAGGGGTACGGTGAGCAGTTCTTC. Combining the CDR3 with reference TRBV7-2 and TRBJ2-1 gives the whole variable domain GAGVSQSPSNKVTEKGKDVELRCDPISGHTALYWYRQSLGQGLEFLIYFQGNSAPDKSGLPSDRFSAERTGGSVSTLTIQRTQQEDSAVYLCASSSQGYGEQFFGPGTRLTVL.

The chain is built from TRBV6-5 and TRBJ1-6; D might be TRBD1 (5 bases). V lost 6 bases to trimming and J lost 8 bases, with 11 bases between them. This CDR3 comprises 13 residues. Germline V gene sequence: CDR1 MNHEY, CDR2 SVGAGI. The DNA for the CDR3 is TGTGCCAGCAGATGGGGGTACGATTCACCCCTCCACTTT. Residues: CASRWGYDSPLHF.

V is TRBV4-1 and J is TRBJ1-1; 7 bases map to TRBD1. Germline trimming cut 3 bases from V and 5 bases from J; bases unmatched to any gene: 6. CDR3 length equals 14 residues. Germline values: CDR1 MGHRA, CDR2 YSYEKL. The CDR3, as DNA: TGCGCCAGCAGCCATTTACAGGGGAGGACTGAAGCTTTCTTT. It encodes CASSHLQGRTEAFF.

CDR3 amino acids: CASSSEPRNYGYTF. The CDR3 coding sequence is TGTGCCAGCAGCTCAGAGCCCCGTAACTATGGCTACACCTTC. The J gene is TRBJ1-2, the V gene TRBV13; D gene uncertain. This CDR3 region has 14 residues. Germline-derived CDR1 and CDR2 are PRHDT and FYEKMQ (reference sequence). Trimming removed 4 bases at V and 1 base at J, with 10 bases between.

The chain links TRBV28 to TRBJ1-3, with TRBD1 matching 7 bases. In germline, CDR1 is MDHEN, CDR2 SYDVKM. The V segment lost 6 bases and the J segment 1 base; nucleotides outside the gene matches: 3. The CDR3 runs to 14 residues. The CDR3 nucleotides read TGTGCCAGCAGAGAGACAGGGTCTGGAAACACCATATATTTT. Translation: CASRETGSGNTIYF.

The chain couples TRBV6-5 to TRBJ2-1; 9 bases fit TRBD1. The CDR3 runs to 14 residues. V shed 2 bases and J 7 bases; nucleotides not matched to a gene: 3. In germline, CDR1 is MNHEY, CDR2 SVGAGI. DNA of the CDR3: TGTGCCAGCAGTTACGGGGACAGGGTAAATGAGCAGTTCTTC. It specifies CASSYGDRVNEQFF.

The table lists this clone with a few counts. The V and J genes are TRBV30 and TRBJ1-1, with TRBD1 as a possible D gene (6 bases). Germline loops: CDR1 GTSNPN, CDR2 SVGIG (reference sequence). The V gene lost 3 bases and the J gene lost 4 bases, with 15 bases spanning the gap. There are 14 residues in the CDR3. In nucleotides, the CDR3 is TGTGCCTGGAGGAAAACAGGGAAGACCACTGAAGCTTTCTTT. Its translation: CAWRKTGKTTEAFF.

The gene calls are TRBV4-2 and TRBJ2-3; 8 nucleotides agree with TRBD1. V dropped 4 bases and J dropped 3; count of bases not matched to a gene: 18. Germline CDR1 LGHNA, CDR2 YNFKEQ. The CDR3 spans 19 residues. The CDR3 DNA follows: TGTGCCAGCAGCCGAAGTGGCGGCCAGGGGGCTACAGGGACAGATACGCAGTATTTT. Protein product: CASSRSGGQGATGTDTQYF.

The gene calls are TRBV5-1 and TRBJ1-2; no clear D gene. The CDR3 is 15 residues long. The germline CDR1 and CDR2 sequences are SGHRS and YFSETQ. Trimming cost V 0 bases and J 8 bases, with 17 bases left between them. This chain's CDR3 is CASSLVGWYSWGYTF. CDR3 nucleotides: TGCGCCAGCAGCTTGGTAGGGTGGTATTCATGGGGCTACACCTTC. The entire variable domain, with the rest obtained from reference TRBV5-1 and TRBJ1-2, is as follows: KAGVTQTPRYLIKTRGQQVTLSCSPISGHRSVSWYQQTPGQGLQFLFEYFSETQRNKGNFPGRFSGRQFSNSRSEMNVSTLELGDSALYLCASSLVGWYSWGYTFGSGTRLTVV.

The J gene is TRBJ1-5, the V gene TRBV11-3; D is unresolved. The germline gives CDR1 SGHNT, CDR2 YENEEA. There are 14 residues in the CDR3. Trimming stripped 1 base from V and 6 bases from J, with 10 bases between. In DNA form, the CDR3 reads TGTGCCAGCAGCTTAGGGCTAGACACTCAGCCCCAGCATTTT. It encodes CASSLGLDTQPQHF.

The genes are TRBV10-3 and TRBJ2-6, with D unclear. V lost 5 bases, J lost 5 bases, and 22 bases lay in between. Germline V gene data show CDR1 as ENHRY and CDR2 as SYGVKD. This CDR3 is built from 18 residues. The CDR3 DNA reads TGTGCCATCAGTCAAAAGTCCTGTATACAAAGTCGGGCCAACGTCCTGACTTTC. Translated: CAISQKSCIQSRANVLTF.

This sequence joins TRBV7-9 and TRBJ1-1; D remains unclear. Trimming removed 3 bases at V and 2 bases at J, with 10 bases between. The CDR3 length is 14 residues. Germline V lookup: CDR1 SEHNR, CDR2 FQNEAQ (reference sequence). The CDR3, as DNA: TGTGCCAGCAGCTTCGTATTCGAAAACACTGAAGCTTTCTTT. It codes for CASSFVFENTEAFF.

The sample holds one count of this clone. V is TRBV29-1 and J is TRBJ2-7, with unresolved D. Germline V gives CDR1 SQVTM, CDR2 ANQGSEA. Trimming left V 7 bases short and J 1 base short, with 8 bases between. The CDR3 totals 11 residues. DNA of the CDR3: TGCAGCGCCCGTATGTCCTACGAGCAGTACTTC. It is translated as CSARMSYEQYF.